One sample yielded the 20 T cell receptor beta chains listed below, sequenced in a study of blood T cell repertoires in COVID-19. Using immunoSEQ multiplex PCR, the repertoire was profiled, and TCRdb retains in-frame clones only, with some absent. This table holds under 200,000 clones, over 90% found once. The specimen sequenced was peripheral blood. These receptors came from a man aged 45 to 65 with acute or convalescent COVID-19.

Here the CDR3 DNA reads TGTGCCAGCAGCTTAACTAGCGGGAGTGGGGATACGCAGTATTTT. Amino acids: CASSLTSGSGDTQYF. V usage is TRBV7-2 and J usage is TRBJ2-3, with 11 positions matching TRBD2. Germline V CDR1 and CDR2: SGHTA, FQGNSA. This CDR3 is built from 15 residues. J gave up 6 bases and V 2 bases, and 4 bases lay outside the gene matches. Based on the CDR3 plus reference TRBV7-2 and TRBJ2-3, the full variable domain is GAGVSQSPSNKVTEKGKDVELRCDPISGHTALYWYRQSLGQGLEFLIYFQGNSAPDKSGLPSDRFSAERTGGSVSTLTIQRTQQEDSAVYLCASSLTSGSGDTQYFGPGTRLTVL.

The V gene is TRBV6-1, the J gene TRBJ2-5; tentative D call: TRBD1 (5 bases). The V end was cut by 7 bases, the J end by 2 bases, with 11 bases between. The CDR3 is 13 amino acids. Germline V gives CDR1 MNHNS, CDR2 SASEGT. This CDR3 reads CASTPKGQETQYF. CDR3 coding DNA: TGTGCCAGCACCCCTAAGGGGCAAGAGACCCAGTACTTC.

The gene calls are TRBV10-3 and TRBJ1-2, with D possibly matching TRBD1 (5 bases). The germline gives CDR1 ENHRY, CDR2 SYGVKD. CDR3 length: 12 residues. V gave up 11 bases and J gave up 8 bases, with 18 bases separating them. The CDR3 loop is CAVVSGSGGYTF. In nucleotides, the CDR3 is TGTGCCGTCGTGTCAGGGAGCGGGGGCTACACCTTC.

The table lists this clone with a count of one. This rearrangement joins TRBV4-1 to TRBJ2-3, with D maybe TRBD2 (7 bases). V lost 1 base to trimming and J lost 2 bases, with 19 bases between them. CDR1 is MGHRA, CDR2 YSYEKL, per germline. The length of the CDR3 is 18 residues. CDR3 bases: TGCGCCAGCAGCCAAGCTCTGCGGGAGAGGGGGGACACAGATACGCAGTATTTT. It codes for CASSQALRERGDTDTQYF.

This clone has only a few counts. This chain's CDR3 is CASSPVNTEAFF. The CDR3 region has the DNA TGTGCCAGCAGCCCAGTGAACACTGAAGCTTTCTTT. The J gene is TRBJ1-1, the V gene TRBV6-4; D is unclear. Germline CDR1 and CDR2: MRHNA and SNTAGT. Trimming pared 6 bases from V and 0 bases from J, leaving 5 bases between. The CDR3 is 12 amino acids.

This rearrangement joins TRBV28 to TRBJ1-1; no clear D. Germline loops: CDR1 MDHEN, CDR2 SYDVKM. CDR3 length: 15 residues. V lost 5 bases and J 5 bases, leaving 18 bases between the germline ends. CDR3 loop: CASSEWVGGETEAFF. CDR3 DNA sequence: TGTGCCAGCAGTGAGTGGGTTGGCGGGGAGACTGAAGCTTTCTTT. The full variable domain, in which reference TRBV28 and TRBJ1-1 provide the parts outside the CDR3, is DVKVTQSSRYLVKRTGEKVFLECVQDMDHENMFWYRQDPGLGLRLIYFSYDVKMKEKGDIPEGYSVSREKKERFSLILESASTNQTSMYLCASSEWVGGETEAFFGQGTRLTVV.

The genes are TRBV5-6 and TRBJ1-4; maybe TRBD1 (5 bases). CDR3 length equals 15 residues. Germline V gives CDR1 SGHDT, CDR2 YYEEEE. Trimming took 0 bases from V and 7 from J, leaving 13 bases between them. The CDR3 bases are TGTGCCAGCAGCTTGGGGGGGACTGTCTCTGAAAAACTGTTTTTT. Amino acids: CASSLGGTVSEKLFF. The full variable domain, with the rest looked up from reference TRBV5-6 and TRBJ1-4, is DAGVTQSPTHLIKTRGQQVTLRCSPKSGHDTVSWYQQALGQGPQFIFQYYEEEERQRGNFPDRFSGHQFPNYSSELNVNALLLGDSALYLCASSLGGTVSEKLFFGSGTQLSVL.

This clone was seen more than once but under ten times. The chain carries TRBV25-1 and TRBJ2-2; possibly TRBD2 for D (5 bases). Trimming took off 4 bases at V and 5 bases at J, with 11 bases between the two ends. Germline CDR1 MGHDK, CDR2 SYGVNS. This CDR3 has 14 amino acids. The CDR3 is CASSGHPGTGELFF. CDR3 DNA sequence: TGTGCCAGCAGTGGCCACCCGGGGACCGGGGAGCTGTTTTTT. Variable domain in full (rest from reference TRBV25-1 and TRBJ2-2): EADIYQTPRYLVIGTGKKITLECSQTMGHDKMYWYQQDPGMELHLIHYSYGVNSTEKGDLSSESTVSRIRTEHFPLTLESARPSHTSQYLCASSGHPGTGELFFGEGSRLTVL.

The chain is built from TRBV6-5 and TRBJ1-1; maybe TRBD1 (5 bases). The CDR3 totals 15 residues. V was cut by 5 bases and J by 0 bases, with 13 bases left in between. In germline, CDR1 is MNHEY, CDR2 SVGAGI. The DNA of the CDR3 is TGTGCCAGCAGTCGGGGGACGCCCCTGAACACTGAAGCTTTCTTT. Its translation is CASSRGTPLNTEAFF.

The chain uses TRBV7-2 and TRBJ1-3; possibly TRBD1 for D (6 bases). Trimming cost V 2 bases and J 3 bases, with 11 bases left between them. Germline assignment: CDR1 SGHTA and CDR2 FQGNSA. The CDR3 is made up of 15 amino acids. CDR3 sequence: CASSLKTGLGNTIYF. CDR3 bases: TGTGCCAGCAGCTTAAAAACAGGGCTTGGAAACACCATATATTTT.

The V gene is TRBV11-2, the J gene TRBJ1-5, with 12 positions matching TRBD1. The V gene's germline CDR1 is SGHAT and CDR2 FQNNGV. This CDR3 region has 16 residues. V trimming: 5 bases; J trimming: 2 bases; junction bases outside the gene matches: 4. The CDR3, as DNA: TGTGCCAGCAGCCCGGGACAGGGGGCGGGCAATCAGCCCCAGCATTTT. Translating it yields CASSPGQGAGNQPQHF.

The gene calls are TRBV7-3 and TRBJ2-7; 8 bases are a match to TRBD1. J lost 3 bases, V lost 6 bases, and 10 bases had no gene match. The germline V gene encodes CDR1 SGHTA and CDR2 FQGTGA. The CDR3 loop spans 15 amino acids. CDR3 in DNA: TGTGCCAGCAGTACAGGACAGGGTGCTTTCTACGAGCAGTACTTC. Protein: CASSTGQGAFYEQYF. Supplemented by reference TRBV7-3 and TRBJ2-7, the full variable domain reads GAGVSQTPSNKVTEKGKYVELRCDPISGHTALYWYRQSLGQGPEFLIYFQGTGAADDSGLPNDRFFAVRPEGSVSTLKIQRTERGDSAVYLCASSTGQGAFYEQYFGPGTRLTVT.

V is TRBV10-3 and J is TRBJ2-3, with 13 bases matching TRBD2. CDR1 ENHRY and CDR2 SYGVKD come from the germline V gene. This CDR3 comprises 18 residues. V shed 10 bases, J shed 4 bases, and the junction held 17 bases outside the gene matches. The CDR3 sequence is CATEPQEPLAGGADTQYF. The DNA for the CDR3 is TGTGCCACAGAACCCCAGGAACCACTAGCGGGAGGGGCAGATACGCAGTATTTT.

This rearrangement joins TRBV6-5 to TRBJ1-2; 8 positions agree with TRBD1. Germline V lookup: CDR1 MNHEY, CDR2 SVGAGI. The CDR3 has 13 amino acids. J gave up 3 bases and V 7 bases, and 4 bases lay outside the gene matches. For the CDR3, the DNA is TGTGCCAGCACGGACAGGGAGCACTATGGCTACACCTTC. The encoded protein is CASTDREHYGYTF.

The chain recombines TRBV19 with TRBJ1-3, with TRBD1 matching over 7 bases. CDR1 and CDR2 from the germline V gene are LNHDA and SQIVND (reference sequence). Unmatched junction bases numbered 4, after V lost 8 bases and J lost 0 bases. The CDR3 runs to 14 residues. The CDR3: CASSQGSSGNTIYF. CDR3 DNA: TGTGCCAGTTCACAGGGGAGCTCTGGAAACACCATATATTTT.

For this clone: At the DNA level, this CDR3 is encoded by other sequences in the same sample as well. The chain combines TRBV9 with TRBJ2-3, with 11 positions matching TRBD2. Germline-derived CDR1 and CDR2 are SGDLS and YYNGEE. The CDR3 has 15 amino acids. Germline trimming cut 0 bases from V and 3 bases from J; bases unmatched to any gene: 0. CDR3 sequence reads: CASSVGLAGTDTQYF. DNA of the CDR3: TGTGCCAGCAGCGTAGGACTAGCGGGAACAGATACGCAGTATTTT.

The V call is TRBV5-1, the J call TRBJ1-2; 8 bases are shared with TRBD1. Germline V lookup: CDR1 SGHRS, CDR2 YFSETQ. The CDR3 has 15 amino acids. The junction had 6 bases not matched to a gene; V was cut back by 0 bases and J by 5 bases. The CDR3 bases are TGCGCCAGCAGCTTGGGACTCGGGACAGGTTATGGCTACACCTTC. Its protein product is CASSLGLGTGYGYTF.

CDR3 amino acids: CASSPTRDYLNEQFF. The CDR3 nucleotides read TGTGCCAGCAGTCCGACCCGGGACTACCTCAATGAGCAGTTCTTC. The chain uses TRBV28 and TRBJ2-1; TRBD2 aligns across 7 bases. Germline values: CDR1 MDHEN, CDR2 SYDVKM. The CDR3 length is 15 residues. V lost 5 bases, J lost 6 bases, and 10 bases stayed unmatched.

The CDR3 reads CASSFLPGRYHF. Written as DNA, the CDR3 is TGTGCCAGCAGTTTTTTGCCAGGGCGTTACCATTTT. The J gene is TRBJ1-5, the V gene TRBV28; perhaps TRBD1 as D (5 bases). Germline CDR1 MDHEN, CDR2 SYDVKM. Trimming took off 3 bases at V and 16 bases at J, with 16 bases between the two ends. This CDR3 has 12 amino acids. Variable domain in full (rest from reference TRBV28 and TRBJ1-5): DVKVTQSSRYLVKRTGEKVFLECVQDMDHENMFWYRQDPGLGLRLIYFSYDVKMKEKGDIPEGYSVSREKKERFSLILESASTNQTSMYLCASSFLPGRYHFGDGTRLSIL.

V gene TRBV4-3 combines with J gene TRBJ2-3, with 7 bases lining up with TRBD2. This CDR3 contains 15 residues. CDR1 is LGHNA, CDR2 YSLEER, per germline. V was clipped by 4 bases and J by 3 bases; unmatched bases: 7. CDR3 nucleotide sequence: TGCGCCAGCAGCCTCGGGACCGGGGGGACAGATACGCAGTATTTT. It is translated as CASSLGTGGTDTQYF.